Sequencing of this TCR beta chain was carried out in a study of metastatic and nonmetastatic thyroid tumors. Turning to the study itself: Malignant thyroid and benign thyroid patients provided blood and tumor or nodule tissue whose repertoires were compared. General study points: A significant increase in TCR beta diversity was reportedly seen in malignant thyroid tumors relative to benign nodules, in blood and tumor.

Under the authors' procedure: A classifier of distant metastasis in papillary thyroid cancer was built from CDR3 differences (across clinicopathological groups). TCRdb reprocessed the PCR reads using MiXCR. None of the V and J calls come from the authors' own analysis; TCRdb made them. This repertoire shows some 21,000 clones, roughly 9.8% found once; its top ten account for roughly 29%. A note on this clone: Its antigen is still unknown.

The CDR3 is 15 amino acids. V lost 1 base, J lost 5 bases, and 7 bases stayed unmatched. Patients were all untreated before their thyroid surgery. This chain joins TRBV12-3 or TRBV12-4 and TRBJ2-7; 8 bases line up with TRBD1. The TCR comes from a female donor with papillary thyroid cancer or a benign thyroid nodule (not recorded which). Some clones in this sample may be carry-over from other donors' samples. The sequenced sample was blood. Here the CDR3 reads CASSLVTGVFDEQYF. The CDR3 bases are TGTGCCAGCAGTTTAGTGACAGGGGTCTTCGACGAGCAGTACTTC.